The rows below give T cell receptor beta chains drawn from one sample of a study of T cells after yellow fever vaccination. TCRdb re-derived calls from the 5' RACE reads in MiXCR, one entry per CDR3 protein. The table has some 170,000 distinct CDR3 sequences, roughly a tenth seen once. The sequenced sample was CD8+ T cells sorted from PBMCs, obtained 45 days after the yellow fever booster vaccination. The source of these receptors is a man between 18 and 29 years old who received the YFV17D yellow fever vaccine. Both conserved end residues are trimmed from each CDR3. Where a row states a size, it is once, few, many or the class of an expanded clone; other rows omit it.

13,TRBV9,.,ASSAWGETGQPQH
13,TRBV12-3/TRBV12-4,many,ASSSPDREGETQY
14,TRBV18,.,ASSPVVADGSEKLF
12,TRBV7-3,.,ASRLGSDTGELF
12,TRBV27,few,ASSSRRVTGELF
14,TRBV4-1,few,ASSQQDRGRNSPLH
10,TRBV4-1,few,ASSHGNTEAF
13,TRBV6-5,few,ASSYSARGNQPQH
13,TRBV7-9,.,ASSLSTAVTDTQY
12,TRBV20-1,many,SANSGSSTDTQY
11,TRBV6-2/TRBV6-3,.,ASSLREVYEQY
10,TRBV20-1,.,SARVSAYEQY
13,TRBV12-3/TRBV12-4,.,ASSVLSGGGETQY
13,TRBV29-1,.,SARGPRQGNSPLH
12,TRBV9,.,ASSVGQGNQPQH
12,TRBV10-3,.,AISAGGSFYGYT
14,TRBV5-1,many,ASSSSGGGPPLDQF
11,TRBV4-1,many,ASSSREVAEAF